This T cell receptor beta chain came from a study of preoperative IRX-2 immunotherapy in early breast cancer. The CDR3 contains 16 residues. The germline gives CDR1 SGHRS, CDR2 YFSETQ. The V gene end was trimmed by 2 bases and the J gene end by 3 bases; junction bases not matched to a gene: 8. Treatment defined: preoperative locoregional IRX-2 cytokine immunotherapy. This phase Ib study tested locoregional IRX-2 cytokine immunotherapy given before surgery. The protocol was immunoSEQ multiplex PCR, while the TCRdb copy is restricted to in-frame clones and leaves out a portion. The data show fewer than 25,000 clones, with about 87% seen just once and less than 35% held by the top ten.

Specimen: tumor tissue, collected after IRX-2 immunotherapy. The source is a human donor with breast cancer. The rearrangement joins TRBV5-1 to TRBJ2-3; TRBD2 matches 8 bases. The CDR3 bases are TGCGCCAGCAGCTTAATGCGGGGGGATCTTACAGATACGCAGTATTTT. Protein product: CASSLMRGDLTDTQYF.